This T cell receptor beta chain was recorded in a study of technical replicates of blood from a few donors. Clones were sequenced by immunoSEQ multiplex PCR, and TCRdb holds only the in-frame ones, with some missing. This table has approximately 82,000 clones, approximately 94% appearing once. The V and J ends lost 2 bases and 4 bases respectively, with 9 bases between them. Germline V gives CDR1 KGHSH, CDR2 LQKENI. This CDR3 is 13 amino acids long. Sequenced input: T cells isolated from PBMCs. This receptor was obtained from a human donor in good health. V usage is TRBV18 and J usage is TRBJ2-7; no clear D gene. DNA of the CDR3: TGTGCCAGCTCACCAGCGTTTGGTTACGAGCAGTACTTC. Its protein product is CASSPAFGYEQYF.